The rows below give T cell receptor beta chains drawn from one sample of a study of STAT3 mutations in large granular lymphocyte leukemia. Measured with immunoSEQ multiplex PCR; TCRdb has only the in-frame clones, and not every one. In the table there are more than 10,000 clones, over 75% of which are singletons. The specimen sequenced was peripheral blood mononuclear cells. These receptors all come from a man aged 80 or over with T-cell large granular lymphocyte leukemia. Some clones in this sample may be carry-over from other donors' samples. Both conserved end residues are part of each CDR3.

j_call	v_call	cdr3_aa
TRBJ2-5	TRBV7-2	CASSLQGGGQETQYF
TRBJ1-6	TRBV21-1	CASSVGQGSPLHF
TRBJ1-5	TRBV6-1	CASSDGYSNQPQHF
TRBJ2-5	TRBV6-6	CASSIHAGATETQYF
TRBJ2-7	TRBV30	CAWSHGGSGDEQYF
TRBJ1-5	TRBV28	CASSLRGTGGAYSNQPQHF
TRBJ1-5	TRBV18	CASSPSQGPNQPQHF
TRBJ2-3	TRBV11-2	CASSPVTDTQYF
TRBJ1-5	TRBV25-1	CASSEGSRYQPQHF
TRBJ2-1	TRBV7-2	CASSLVWSSYASNEQFF
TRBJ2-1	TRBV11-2	CASNLGGGNNEQFF
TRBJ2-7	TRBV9	CASSGDGYEQYF
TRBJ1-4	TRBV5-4	CASSARTGNEKLFF
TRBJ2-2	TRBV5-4	CASSEVGAVTGELFF
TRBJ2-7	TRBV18	CASSRAGQGLEQYF
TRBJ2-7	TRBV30	CAWRAQGAYEQYF
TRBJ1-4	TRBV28	CASSQAGEKLFF
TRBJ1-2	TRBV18	CASSSRDRGMGGYTF
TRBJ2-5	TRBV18	CASSASGIETQYF
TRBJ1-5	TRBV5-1	CASSDGQGNQPQHF
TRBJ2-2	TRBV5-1	CASSLGTGRDTGELFF
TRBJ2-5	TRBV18	CASSRRVGGQREAVLRYQETQYF
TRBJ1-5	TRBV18	CASSLGTAYNQPQHF
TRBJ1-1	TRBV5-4	CASSLEGARAILANTEAFF
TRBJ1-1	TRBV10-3	CAIRKGQGEAFF
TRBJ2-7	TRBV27	CASSPEDRLVYEQYF
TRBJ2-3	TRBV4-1	CASSQDGGGATDTQYF
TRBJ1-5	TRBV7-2	CASSLAVTGGNQPQHF
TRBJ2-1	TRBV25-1	CASSEDIWWDRTYNEQFF
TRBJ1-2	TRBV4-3	CASSLTTGYGGYTF
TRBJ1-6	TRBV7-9	CASSLTQGSPLHF
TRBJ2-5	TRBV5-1	CASSLGLSTSGGRETQYF
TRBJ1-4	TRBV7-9	CASSLPRQGTGEKLFF
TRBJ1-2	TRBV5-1	CASSPGQNYGYTF
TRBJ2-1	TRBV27	CASSPPVAGYNEQFF
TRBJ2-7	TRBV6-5	CASSAGLEQYF
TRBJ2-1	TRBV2	CASISITGINEQFF
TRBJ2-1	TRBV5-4	CASSFRLAGVNEQFF
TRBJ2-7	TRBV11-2	CASSLAQGPYEQYF
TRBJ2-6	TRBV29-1	CSVEARGGPGANVLTF
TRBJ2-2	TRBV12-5	CASGLVLRGPYTGELFF
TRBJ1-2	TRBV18	CASSPLDRANYGYTF
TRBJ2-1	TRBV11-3	CASSLDGLTQFF
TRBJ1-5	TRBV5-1	CASSLDGNQPQHF
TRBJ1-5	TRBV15	CATSRDPSGEPQHF
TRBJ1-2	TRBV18	CASSPRSGDGYTF
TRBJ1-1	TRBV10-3	CAIGGGTEAFF
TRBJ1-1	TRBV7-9	CASSFVPNTEAFF
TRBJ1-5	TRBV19	CASRLLGGGQPQHF
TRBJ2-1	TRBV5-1	CASSLEAPPYNEQFF
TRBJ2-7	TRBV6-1	CASSPEVADTYEQYF
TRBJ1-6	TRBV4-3	CASSQDRTGSNSPLHF
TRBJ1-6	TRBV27	CASRNQGDSYNSPLHF
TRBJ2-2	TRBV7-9	CASSPTASTGELFF
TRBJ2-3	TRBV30	CAWSREGSGRDTQYF
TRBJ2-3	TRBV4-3	CASSRPLGTQYF
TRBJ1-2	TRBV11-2	CASSMGQNYGYTF
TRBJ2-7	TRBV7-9	CASSQVDEQYF
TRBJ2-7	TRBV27	CASSLAGTGGYEQYF
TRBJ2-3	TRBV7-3	CASSLEWESTDTQYF